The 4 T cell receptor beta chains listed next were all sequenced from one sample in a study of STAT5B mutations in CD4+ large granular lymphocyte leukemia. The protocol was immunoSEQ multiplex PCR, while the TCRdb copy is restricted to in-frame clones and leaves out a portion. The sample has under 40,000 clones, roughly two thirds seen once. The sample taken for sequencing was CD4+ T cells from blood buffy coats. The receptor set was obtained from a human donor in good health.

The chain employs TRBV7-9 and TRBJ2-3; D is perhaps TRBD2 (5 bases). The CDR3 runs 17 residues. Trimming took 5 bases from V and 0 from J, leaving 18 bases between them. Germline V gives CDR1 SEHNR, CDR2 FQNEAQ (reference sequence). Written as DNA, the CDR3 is TGTGCCAGCAGCCGAGATATACTACTAGATAGCACAGATACGCAGTATTTT. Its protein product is CASSRDILLDSTDTQYF.

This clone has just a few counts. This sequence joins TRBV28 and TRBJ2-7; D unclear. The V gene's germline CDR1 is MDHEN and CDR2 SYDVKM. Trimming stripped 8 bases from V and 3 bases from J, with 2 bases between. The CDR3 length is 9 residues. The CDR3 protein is CASGYEQYF. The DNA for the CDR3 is TGTGCCAGCGGCTACGAGCAGTACTTC.

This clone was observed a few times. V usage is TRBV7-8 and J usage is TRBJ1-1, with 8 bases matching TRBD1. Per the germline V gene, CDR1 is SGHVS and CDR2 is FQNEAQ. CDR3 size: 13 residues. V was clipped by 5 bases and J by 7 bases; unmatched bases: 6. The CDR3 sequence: CASSLTTGVEAFF. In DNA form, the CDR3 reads TGTGCCAGCAGCCTTACGACAGGGGTTGAAGCTTTCTTT.

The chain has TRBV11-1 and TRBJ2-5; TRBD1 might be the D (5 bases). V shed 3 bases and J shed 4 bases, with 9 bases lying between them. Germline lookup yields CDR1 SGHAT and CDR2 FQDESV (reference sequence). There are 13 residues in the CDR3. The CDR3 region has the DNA TGTGCCAGCAGCTTCAGCAGGGCAGAGACCCAGTACTTC. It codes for CASSFSRAETQYF.